These 6 T cell receptor beta chains came from one sample sequenced in a study of early T cells in non-severe SARS-CoV-2 infection. TCRdb called the 5' RACE reads again in MiXCR, with one record for every CDR3 protein. The sample shows about 90,000 distinct CDR3 sequences, 9.5% to 15% of them seen only once. The source material was whole blood, sampled at baseline. These TCRs come from an adult who was a healthcare worker with PCR-confirmed SARS-CoV-2 infection or an uninfected control (not recorded which).

This clonotype turned up a few times. This rearrangement joins TRBV11-3 to TRBJ2-4; tentative D call: TRBD1 (5 bases). The length of the CDR3 is 16 residues. Germline CDR1 SGHNT, CDR2 YENEEA. The ends were cut back, 5 bases at V and 8 bases at J, with 22 bases in the middle. In nucleotides, the CDR3 is TGTGCCAGCAGCCCGCCCCCGGACACTCCAGTGGACATTCAGTACTTC. Its translation: CASSPPPDTPVDIQYF.

The V gene is TRBV18, the J gene TRBJ2-3; D remains ambiguous. Germline-derived CDR1 and CDR2 are KGHSH and LQKENI. Trimming stripped 0 bases from V and 2 bases from J, with 0 bases between. CDR3 length equals 12 residues. The CDR3 coding sequence is TGTGCCAGCTCACCACCCACAGATACGCAGTATTTT. Translating gives CASSPPTDTQYF.

The gene calls are TRBV6-6 and TRBJ1-2; D possibly corresponds to TRBD1 (5 bases). The CDR3 runs 14 residues. With 6 bases removed from V and 2 bases from J, the gap between germline ends came to 13 bases. CDR1 is MNHNY and CDR2 is SVGAGI in the germline V gene (reference sequence). The CDR3: CASRGDGKNYGYTF. The CDR3 region has the DNA TGTGCCAGCAGAGGGGACGGAAAAAACTATGGCTACACCTTC.

This clonotype was observed a handful of times. CDR3 sequence: CASSFFAGGPNYEQYF. Here the CDR3 DNA reads TGTGCCAGCAGCTTCTTCGCGGGAGGGCCGAACTACGAGCAGTACTTC. The chain links TRBV11-2 to TRBJ2-7; 9 positions agree with TRBD2. CDR3 length: 16 residues. The V gene end was trimmed by 3 bases and the J gene end by 3 bases; junction bases not matched to a gene: 9. Looked up from germline, CDR1 is SGHAT and CDR2 is FQNNGV.

This clonotype was detected a few times. CDR3 loop: CASSSGLTRPPNLLETQYF. CDR3 bases: TGCGCCAGCAGCTCCGGACTAACCCGACCCCCCAACCTGCTAGAGACCCAGTACTTC. The chain has TRBV5-1 and TRBJ2-5, with D perhaps matching TRBD2 (6 bases). CDR1 is SGHRS and CDR2 is YFSETQ in the germline V gene. CDR3 length: 19 amino acids. Trimming cost V 3 bases and J 4 bases, with 28 bases left between them.

At least ten counts were recorded for this clonotype. This chain joins TRBV29-1 and TRBJ1-4; no clear D gene. V was pared by 2 bases and J by 4 bases, with 2 bases between. The CDR3 is 11 amino acids. Germline V lookup: CDR1 SQVTM, CDR2 ANQGSEA. The CDR3 loop reads CSVESNEKLFF. The CDR3 nucleotides are TGCAGCGTTGAAAGTAATGAAAAACTGTTTTTT. The full variable domain, rest sourced from reference TRBV29-1 and TRBJ1-4, is SAVISQKPSRDICQRGTSLTIQCQVDSQVTMMFWYRQQPGQSLTLIATANQGSEATYESGFVIDKFPISRPNLTFSTLTVSNMSPEDSSIYLCSVESNEKLFFGSGTQLSVL.